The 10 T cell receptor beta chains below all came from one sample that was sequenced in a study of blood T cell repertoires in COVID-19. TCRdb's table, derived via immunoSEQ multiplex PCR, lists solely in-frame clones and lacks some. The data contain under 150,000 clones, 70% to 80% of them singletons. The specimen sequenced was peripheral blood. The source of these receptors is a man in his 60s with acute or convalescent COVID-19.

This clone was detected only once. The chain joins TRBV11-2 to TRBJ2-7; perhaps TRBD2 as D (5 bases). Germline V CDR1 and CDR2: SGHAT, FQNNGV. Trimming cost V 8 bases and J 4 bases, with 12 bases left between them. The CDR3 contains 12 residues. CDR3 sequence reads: CASVGGHYEQYF. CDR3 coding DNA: TGTGCCAGCGTTGGCGGGCATTACGAGCAGTACTTC.

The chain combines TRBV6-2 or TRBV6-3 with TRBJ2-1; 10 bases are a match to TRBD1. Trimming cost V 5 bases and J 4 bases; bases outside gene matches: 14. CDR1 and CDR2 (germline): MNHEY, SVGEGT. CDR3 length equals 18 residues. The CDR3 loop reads CASSKGLPGQGPYNEQFF. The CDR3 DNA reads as TGTGCCAGCAGTAAAGGACTACCGGGACAGGGGCCGTACAATGAGCAGTTCTTC.

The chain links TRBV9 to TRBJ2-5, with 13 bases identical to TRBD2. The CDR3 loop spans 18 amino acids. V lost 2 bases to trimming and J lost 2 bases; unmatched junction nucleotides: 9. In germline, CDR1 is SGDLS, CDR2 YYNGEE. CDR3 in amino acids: CASSVRPLAGGPQETQYF. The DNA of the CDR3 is TGTGCCAGCAGCGTCCGGCCACTAGCGGGAGGGCCTCAAGAGACCCAGTACTTC.

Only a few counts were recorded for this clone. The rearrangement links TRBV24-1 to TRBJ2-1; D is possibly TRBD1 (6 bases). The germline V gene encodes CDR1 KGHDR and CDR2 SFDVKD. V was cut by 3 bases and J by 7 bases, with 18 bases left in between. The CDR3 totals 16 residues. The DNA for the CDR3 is TGTGCCACCAGTGATCCAGGACCAGGGGTAGGGAATGAGCAGTTCTTC. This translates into CATSDPGPGVGNEQFF.

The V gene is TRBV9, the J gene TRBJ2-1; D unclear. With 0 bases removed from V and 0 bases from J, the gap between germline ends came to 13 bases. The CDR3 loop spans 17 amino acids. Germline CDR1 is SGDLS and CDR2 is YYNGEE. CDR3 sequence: CASSVEAPRSSYNEQFF. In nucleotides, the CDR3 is TGTGCCAGCAGCGTAGAGGCCCCCCGGAGCTCCTACAATGAGCAGTTCTTC. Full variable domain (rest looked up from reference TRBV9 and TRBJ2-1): DSGVTQTPKHLITATGQRVTLRCSPRSGDLSVYWYQQSLDQGLQFLIQYYNGEERAKGNILERFSAQQFPDLHSELNLSSLELGDSALYFCASSVEAPRSSYNEQFFGPGTRLTVL.

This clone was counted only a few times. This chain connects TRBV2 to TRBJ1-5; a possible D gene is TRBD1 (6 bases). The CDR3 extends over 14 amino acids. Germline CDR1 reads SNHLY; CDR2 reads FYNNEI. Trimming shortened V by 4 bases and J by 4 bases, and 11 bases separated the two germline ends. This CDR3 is CASSVVGANQPQHF. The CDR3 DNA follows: TGTGCCAGCAGTGTGGTGGGGGCTAATCAGCCCCAGCATTTT.

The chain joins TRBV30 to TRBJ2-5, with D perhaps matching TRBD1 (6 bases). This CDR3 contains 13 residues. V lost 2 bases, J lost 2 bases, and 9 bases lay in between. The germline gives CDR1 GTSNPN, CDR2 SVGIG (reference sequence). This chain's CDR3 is CAWSRDKQETQYF. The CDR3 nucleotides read TGTGCCTGGAGTAGGGACAAACAAGAGACCCAGTACTTC.

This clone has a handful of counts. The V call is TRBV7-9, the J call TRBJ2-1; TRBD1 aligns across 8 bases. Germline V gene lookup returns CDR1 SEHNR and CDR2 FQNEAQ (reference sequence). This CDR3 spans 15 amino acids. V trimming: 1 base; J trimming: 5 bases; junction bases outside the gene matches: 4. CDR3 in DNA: TGTGCCAGCAGCTTAGATGGGACAGGCCACAATGAGCAGTTCTTC. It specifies CASSLDGTGHNEQFF. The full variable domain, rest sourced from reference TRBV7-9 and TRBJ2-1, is DTGVSQNPRHKITKRGQNVTFRCDPISEHNRLYWYRQTLGQGPEFLTYFQNEAQLEKSRLLSDRFSAERPKGSFSTLEIQRTEQGDSAMYLCASSLDGTGHNEQFFGPGTRLTVL.

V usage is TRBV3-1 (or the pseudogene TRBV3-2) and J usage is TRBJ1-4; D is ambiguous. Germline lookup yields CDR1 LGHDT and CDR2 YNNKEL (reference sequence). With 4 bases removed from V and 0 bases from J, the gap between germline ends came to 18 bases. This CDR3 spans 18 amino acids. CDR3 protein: CASSPHMIGSATNEKLFF. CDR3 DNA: TGTGCCAGCAGCCCCCACATGATCGGGTCTGCAACTAATGAAAAACTGTTTTTT.

The CDR3 spells CASSRRTGGFATNEKLFF. CDR3 nucleotides: TGTGCCAGCAGTCGAAGGACAGGCGGTTTTGCAACTAATGAAAAACTGTTTTTT. V gene TRBV27 combines with J gene TRBJ1-4, with 7 positions matching TRBD1. CDR1 is MNHEY, CDR2 SMNVEV, per germline (reference sequence). The CDR3 is made up of 18 amino acids. The V segment lost 5 bases and the J segment 0 bases; nucleotides outside the gene matches: 12.